This T cell receptor beta chain derives from a study of blood T cell repertoires in COVID-19. Sequenced by immunoSEQ multiplex PCR; TCRdb stores in-frame clones only, minus some. The table shows 150,000 or so clones, with approximately 80% occurring only once. The source material was peripheral blood. This clonotype originated in an older woman with COVID-19, enrolled during active disease.

The CDR3 coding sequence is TGCAGCGTTGAAAGGGACAGGGCTGAAGCTTTCTTT. Encoded protein: CSVERDRAEAFF. The chain uses TRBV29-1 and TRBJ1-1; 9 bases agree with TRBD1. The CDR3 length is 12 residues. In germline, CDR1 is SQVTM, CDR2 ANQGSEA. The V and J ends lost 2 bases and 6 bases, in that order; junction bases with no gene match: 1.